This passage covers 27 T cell receptor beta chains from one sample sequenced in a study of T cells in Graves' hyperthyroidism and ophthalmopathy. Researchers took RNA transcripts and amplified the TCR beta CDR3 regions from them. The HTBI primer set served for first-round RT-PCR of the TCR CDR3. TCRdb called the multiplex PCR reads again in MiXCR, with one record for every CDR3 protein. The table includes some 570,000 distinct CDR3 sequences, 14% detected once. What was sequenced was blood. Every receptor here comes from a woman aged 18-29 years with Graves' ophthalmopathy.

This clonotype has at least ten counts. This chain joins TRBV27 and TRBJ1-5; D not certain. Trimming took 5 bases from V and 9 from J, leaving 14 bases between them. The CDR3 loop spans 13 amino acids. CDR1 is MNHEY and CDR2 is SMNVEV in the germline V gene (reference sequence). CDR3 sequence: CASSSPPGAPQHF. DNA of the CDR3: TGTGCCAGCAGTAGCCCTCCTGGAGCGCCCCAGCATTTT.

This chain links TRBV4-1 with TRBJ2-7, with D perhaps TRBD2 (5 bases). Trimming cost V 2 bases and J 3 bases, with 14 bases left between them. CDR1 is MGHRA and CDR2 is YSYEKL in the germline V gene. This CDR3 comprises 15 residues. The CDR3 region has the DNA TGCGCCAGCAGCCAAACATCAGACGGGATCTACGAGCAGTACTTC. It specifies CASSQTSDGIYEQYF.

The table lists this clonotype with many counts. The chain is built from TRBV27 and TRBJ2-1; TRBD2 matches at 12 bases. The V gene end was trimmed by 10 bases and the J gene end by 2 bases; junction bases not matched to a gene: 12. There are 17 residues in the CDR3. In germline, CDR1 is MNHEY, CDR2 SMNVEV (reference sequence). The CDR3 region is CATRTSGKAGTYNEQFF. CDR3 coding DNA: TGTGCCACCCGGACTAGCGGGAAAGCGGGGACCTACAATGAGCAGTTCTTC.

Turning to this clonotype: A read error is possible here, since a much larger clone lies one base away. The rearrangement joins TRBV2 to TRBJ2-1; D may be TRBD1 (6 bases). Trimming pared 7 bases from V and 10 bases from J, leaving 17 bases between. The CDR3 covers 13 residues. Germline V gene sequence: CDR1 SNHLY, CDR2 FYNNEI. CDR3 region: CASKQGWQDEQFF. CDR3 DNA sequence: TGTGCCAGCAAGCAGGGGTGGCAGGACGAGCAGTTCTTC.

This clonotype was recorded many times. The rearrangement joins TRBV7-2 to TRBJ2-3, with a tentative D call TRBD2 (5 bases). Germline-derived CDR1 and CDR2 are SGHTA and FQGNSA. The CDR3 is made up of 14 amino acids. V was pared by 4 bases and J by 2 bases, with 10 bases between. The CDR3 nucleotides are TGTGCCAGCAGCTACGGACTGATCACAGATACGCAGTATTTT. It yields the protein CASSYGLITDTQYF.

The chain uses TRBV29-1 and TRBJ1-1; D uncertain. Germline CDR1 is SQVTM and CDR2 is ANQGSEA. The ends were cut back, 3 bases at V and 7 bases at J, with 3 bases in the middle. The CDR3 consists of 9 residues. In DNA form, the CDR3 reads TGCAGCGTTGACGTTGAAGCTTTCTTT. Translated, it gives CSVDVEAFF.

This clonotype has at least ten counts. The V call is TRBV5-8, the J call TRBJ1-3, with 8 bases aligning to TRBD1. Germline V gene lookup returns CDR1 SGHTS and CDR2 YDEGEE. This CDR3 spans 14 amino acids. The V gene end was trimmed by 4 bases and the J gene end by 1 base; junction bases not matched to a gene: 1. CDR3 bases: TGTGCCAGCAGCGACAGGGGTTCTGGAAACACCATATATTTT. This translates into CASSDRGSGNTIYF.

This clonotype was picked up many times. The gene calls are TRBV9 and TRBJ2-2; perhaps TRBD1 as D (6 bases). V shed 0 bases and J shed 1 base, with 10 bases lying between them. Germline-derived CDR1 and CDR2 are SGDLS and YYNGEE. This CDR3 region has 16 residues. For the CDR3, the DNA is TGTGCCAGCAGCGTAGCTCTGGGACAGAACACCGGGGAGCTGTTTTTT. Amino acid sequence: CASSVALGQNTGELFF.

The V and J genes are TRBV4-3 and TRBJ2-7; D possibly corresponds to TRBD2 (5 bases). Germline-derived CDR1 and CDR2 are LGHNA and YSLEER. CDR3 size: 16 residues. Trimming left V 3 bases short and J 2 bases short, with 17 bases between. The CDR3 bases are TGCGCCAGCAGCCATGGAGGCAGCGACCGCCCCTACGAGCAGTACTTC. Translation: CASSHGGSDRPYEQYF.

This clonotype was counted many times. The chain recombines TRBV6-2 or TRBV6-3 with TRBJ1-1; 9 bases are shared with TRBD1. The length of the CDR3 is 15 residues. The germline V gene has CDR1 MNHEY and CDR2 SVGEGT. The J segment lost 4 bases and the V segment lost 4 bases, leaving 7 bases of the junction unmatched. The CDR3 DNA is TGTGCCAGCAGTTTTTACAGGGGGCTTGGCACTGAAGCTTTCTTT. This gives the protein CASSFYRGLGTEAFF.

Many counts were recorded for this clonotype. The chain couples TRBV5-1 to TRBJ2-1; 8 nucleotides align to TRBD2. This CDR3 has 14 residues. The ends lost 6 bases at V and 6 bases at J; junction bases unmatched: 8. Germline loops: CDR1 SGHRS, CDR2 YFSETQ. CDR3 DNA: TGCGCCAGCACGCGGGGGGCGCCTATCAATGAGCAGTTCTTC. This gives the protein CASTRGAPINEQFF.

This clonotype has a count of ten or more. This chain joins TRBV28 and TRBJ1-1, with a weak D call TRBD1 (6 bases). CDR1 is MDHEN and CDR2 is SYDVKM in the germline V gene. The CDR3 is 14 amino acids. The V gene lost 7 bases and the J gene lost 13 bases, with 25 bases spanning the gap. In DNA, the CDR3 is TGTGCCAGCACCCCTGGAGGAGGGGGGAGGAAAGATTTCTTT. This codes for CASTPGGGGRKDFF.

The sample holds many counts of this clonotype. This chain uses TRBV28 with TRBJ2-7; D is uncertain. The CDR3 spans 12 residues. V lost 1 base to trimming and J lost 3 bases, with 4 bases between them. Germline V gives CDR1 MDHEN, CDR2 SYDVKM. CDR3 sequence (DNA): TGTGCCAGCAGTTTATCTCACTACGAGCAGTACTTC. Translating it yields CASSLSHYEQYF.

This clonotype was recorded at least ten times. This chain connects TRBV28 to TRBJ1-5; tentatively, D is TRBD1 (5 bases). The V gene's germline CDR1 is MDHEN and CDR2 SYDVKM. Trimming took 6 bases from V and 9 from J, leaving 18 bases between them. The CDR3 loop spans 14 amino acids. The DNA for the CDR3 is TGTGCCAGCAGACCGGACAATACACACCCGCCCCAGCATTTT. It encodes CASRPDNTHPPQHF.

This clonotype was seen many times. The gene calls are TRBV7-2 and TRBJ2-2, with 14 bases lining up with TRBD2. With 0 bases clipped from V and 5 bases from J, the junction kept 14 bases outside the gene matches. Germline CDR1 SGHTA, CDR2 FQGNSA. This CDR3 has 21 amino acids. As DNA, the CDR3 is TGTGCCAGCAGCTTAGCCATCGGAATAGGGACTAGCGGGAGTTGGACCGGGGAGCTGTTTTTT. It specifies CASSLAIGIGTSGSWTGELFF.

This clonotype appeared many times. This chain links TRBV11-2 with TRBJ2-7, with D possibly being TRBD2 (6 bases). This CDR3 region has 14 residues. V shed 1 base and J shed 7 bases, with 14 bases lying between them. Looked up from germline, CDR1 is SGHAT and CDR2 is FQNNGV. The CDR3 spells CASSLGGAAREQYF. CDR3 in DNA: TGTGCCAGCAGCTTAGGCGGGGCCGCGCGAGAGCAGTACTTC.

The J gene is TRBJ2-1, the V gene TRBV19; 10 bases line up with TRBD1. Germline trimming cut 5 bases from V and 8 bases from J; bases unmatched to any gene: 12. This CDR3 is 16 amino acids long. The germline CDR1 and CDR2 sequences are LNHDA and SQIVND (reference sequence). CDR3 protein: CASSGLLGQGNHEQFF. The CDR3 coding sequence is TGTGCCAGTAGTGGACTTTTGGGACAGGGGAACCATGAGCAGTTCTTC.

This sequence joins TRBV4-1 and TRBJ2-7; 9 bases line up with TRBD1. The CDR3 spans 16 residues. Trimming removed 3 bases from V and 2 bases from J; junction bases left unmatched: 8. Germline V lookup: CDR1 MGHRA, CDR2 YSYEKL. This chain's CDR3 is CASSQTQGATAYEQYF. Here the CDR3 DNA reads TGCGCCAGCAGCCAGACACAGGGGGCTACCGCCTACGAGCAGTACTTC.

Ten or more counts support this clonotype. This rearrangement joins TRBV6-1 to TRBJ2-1; D may correspond to TRBD1 or TRBD2 (7 bases each). V lost 5 bases and J lost 4, with 15 bases in between. CDR3 size: 15 residues. Per germline, CDR1 MNHNS and CDR2 SASEGT. The CDR3 region is CASSPRGGRYNEQFF. The CDR3 DNA reads as TGTGCCAGCAGTCCCAGGGGGGGGCGGTACAATGAGCAGTTCTTC.

This clonotype occurred many times. This chain links TRBV30 with TRBJ2-1; D ambiguous. Germline V lookup: CDR1 GTSNPN, CDR2 SVGIG (reference sequence). V was shortened by 5 bases and J by 4 bases, with 6 bases between the two germline ends. This CDR3 contains 11 residues. The CDR3 loop is CAWAIYNEQFF. DNA for the CDR3: TGTGCCTGGGCCATATACAATGAGCAGTTCTTC.

Only a few counts were recorded for this clonotype. The genes are TRBV12-3 or TRBV12-4 and TRBJ1-3; the D is unclear. Trimming took off 6 bases at V and 6 bases at J, with 12 bases between the two ends. This CDR3 is 13 amino acids long. CDR3 sequence (DNA): TGTGCCAGCAGCACCGGGAGCCTAAACACCATATATTTT. The encoded protein is CASSTGSLNTIYF.

This clonotype showed up many times. This chain joins TRBV7-9 and TRBJ2-7; possible D gene TRBD1, 6 bases. The V end was cut by 5 bases, the J end by 0 bases, with 17 bases between. From germline, CDR1 is SEHNR and CDR2 FQNEAQ (reference sequence). The CDR3 runs 16 residues. Here the CDR3 reads CASSLRPGQSSYEQYF. The CDR3 nucleotides read TGTGCCAGCAGCCTTCGACCGGGACAAAGCTCCTACGAGCAGTACTTC. Complete variable domain (other parts from reference TRBV7-9 and TRBJ2-7): DTGVSQNPRHKITKRGQNVTFRCDPISEHNRLYWYRQTLGQGPEFLTYFQNEAQLEKSRLLSDRFSAERPKGSFSTLEIQRTEQGDSAMYLCASSLRPGQSSYEQYFGPGTRLTVT.

This clonotype was observed many times. The J gene is TRBJ2-1, the V gene TRBV12-3 or TRBV12-4, with D maybe TRBD2 (6 bases). V gave up 6 bases and J gave up 0 bases, with 24 bases separating them. CDR3 length: 19 residues. The CDR3 sequence: CASRNLGPGGRFSYNEQFF. In DNA form, the CDR3 reads TGTGCCAGCAGAAATCTTGGGCCCGGGGGTCGGTTCTCCTACAATGAGCAGTTCTTC.

The chain has TRBV20-1 and TRBJ2-3; the match to TRBD2 covers 11 bases. Looked up from germline, CDR1 is DFQATT and CDR2 is SNEGSKA (reference sequence). The trim removed 8 bases at V and 2 bases at J, leaving 3 bases unmatched. This CDR3 contains 13 residues. The DNA of the CDR3 is TGCAGTTTGGGACTAGCGGACACAGATACGCAGTATTTT. Translating it yields CSLGLADTDTQYF.

The chain is built from TRBV9 and TRBJ1-4; unclear D gene. Trimming removed 0 bases at V and 8 bases at J, with 14 bases between. This CDR3 region has 15 residues. Germline loops: CDR1 SGDLS, CDR2 YYNGEE. This chain's CDR3 is CASSVGRGGREKLFF. CDR3 bases: TGTGCCAGCAGCGTAGGACGAGGAGGGAGGGAAAAACTGTTTTTT.

This clonotype was seen ten or more times. CDR3 coding DNA: TGCAGCGTTGAAGATCAGACAGCGACATATGGCTACACCTTC. Translating it yields CSVEDQTATYGYTF. The V and J genes are TRBV29-1 and TRBJ1-2; D is possibly TRBD1 (5 bases). The CDR3 extends over 14 amino acids. Germline values: CDR1 SQVTM, CDR2 ANQGSEA. Trimming pared 0 bases from V and 5 bases from J, leaving 13 bases between.

The rearrangement links TRBV15 to TRBJ2-1; TRBD1 or TRBD2 may be the D gene (5 bases each). Trimming took off 3 bases at V and 8 bases at J, with 20 bases between the two ends. In germline, CDR1 is LNHNV, CDR2 YYDKDF (reference sequence). The CDR3 runs 16 residues. CDR3 sequence (DNA): TGTGCCACCAGCAGCGGACGAGGGCCGCCCAGGGATGAGCAGTTCTTC. Protein: CATSSGRGPPRDEQFF.